This TCR beta chain appears in the sequencing data of a study of PD-1 blockade in mismatch repair-deficient tumors (dated by TCRdb to 2017 to 2019). Regarding the complete study: Between late 2013 and late 2016, approximately 90 consecutive patients with eleven to twelve mismatch repair-deficient cancer types, all previously treated and progressing, were enrolled in the trial. Tumor-associated T cell clones were tracked in the peripheral blood of patients responding to PD-1 blockade by deep sequencing of TCR CDR3 regions. What the work shows at the level of the full study, not this receptor alone: Clones residing in the tumor, which were often undetectable in blood before treatment, expanded quickly after pembrolizumab and then contracted, generally before radiologic responses.

Library construction relied on the immunoSEQ multiplex PCR assay. TCRdb limited this immuneACCESS table to in-frame rearrangements with V and J called. A share of clones is missing; checked studies link under half to unresolved V genes, and the rest is unexplained. The sample table shows under 85,000 clones, and roughly 80% are seen once. Of the sample, nearly 5.5% is held by the ten largest clones. For each enrolled patient, mismatch repair deficiency was established using either polymerase chain reaction or immunohistochemistry. A few patients who responded to pembrolizumab therapy underwent TCR sequencing. In the phase II trial, pembrolizumab PD-1 blockade was tested prospectively in advanced mismatch repair-deficient cancers, no matter which tissue of origin the cancers came from. Peripheral blood T cell samples were gathered serially, both before PD-1 blockade started and at multiple time points afterward. Blood sampling times were reported as weeks after the first pembrolizumab dose.

With respect to this clone: Its recognized antigen is unknown. Base qualities are not recorded, but no much larger clone differs from it by a single base.

The V and J ends are trimmed by 5 bases and 5 bases, leaving 12 bases between them. CDR1 is given as LNHDA and CDR2 as SQIVND, both from the germline V gene (reference sequence). From its cysteine to its phenylalanine, the CDR3 spans 13 amino acids. The retained sequence is limited to the CDR3, 39 bases, with the frame set at the first base. The rearranged chain carries TRBV19 and TRBJ2-5; a confident D gene designation cannot be given. This clonotype was sampled from an adult with mismatch repair-deficient cancer. Sequencing was performed on peripheral blood, taken 2 weeks after starting pembrolizumab. The DNA is TGTGCCAGTAGTCTAAGGGTAAGGGAGACCCAGTACTTC. Translated, this is CASSLRVRETQYF. The CDR3, completed at both ends by the reference TRBV19 and TRBJ2-5 genes, gives the full variable domain DGGITQSPKYLFRKEGQNVTLSCEQNLNHDAMYWYRQDPGQGLRLIYYSQIVNDFQKGDIAEGYSVSREKKESFPLTVTSAQKNPTAFYLCASSLRVRETQYFGPGTRLLVL.